A single T cell receptor (beta chain) is shown here with its context. No antigen is known for it. The data stem from a study of T-cell memory formation after mild COVID-19. J gave up 5 bases and V 4 bases, and 6 bases lay outside the gene matches. In germline, CDR1 is SGHAT, CDR2 FQNNGV. The CDR3 spans 16 residues. General study points: In pre-infection memory, a portion of responding clones appeared, which suggested that cross-reactive memory joined. Day 37-peaking second-wave clones had unconfirmed SARS-CoV-2 specificity.

Employing constant-segment primers, 5'RACE generated TCR alpha and TCR beta cDNA libraries bearing sample barcodes and UMIs. In TCRdb, the 5' RACE reads were re-called with MiXCR into one record per CDR3 protein. The table includes some 320,000 distinct CDR3 sequences, approximately 15% detected once. The sample consisted of PBMCs or a T cell subset sorted from them (not recorded which). The TCR was taken from a young man who had mild COVID-19 (a few samples of this study predate the infection). Cell type and time point are not known. The rearrangement links TRBV11-2 to TRBJ2-5, with 14 bases lining up with TRBD2. CDR3 region: CASSSGLAGAPETQYF. DNA for the CDR3: TGTGCCAGCAGCTCGGGACTAGCGGGGGCTCCGGAGACCCAGTACTTC.